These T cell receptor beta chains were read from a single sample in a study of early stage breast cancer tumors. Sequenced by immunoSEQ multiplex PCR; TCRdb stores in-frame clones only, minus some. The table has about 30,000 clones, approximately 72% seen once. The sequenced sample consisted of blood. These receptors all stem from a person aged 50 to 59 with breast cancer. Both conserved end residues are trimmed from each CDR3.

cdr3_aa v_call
ASSAQGSNEKLF TRBV18
ASSLAGAQGY TRBV7-2
ASSQVASNTGELF TRBV4-3
ASSEWLGETQY TRBV10-1
ASSPGTGELF TRBV7-9
ASSPPGGHEQF TRBV27
ASSLRGTNFFSGANVLT TRBV5-6
ASSEPGQANYGYT TRBV2
ASTPLWTGGNTIY TRBV6-1
ASSHSNEKLF TRBV7-9
ASSATGDYNEQF TRBV11-3
ASSLEYGRGVLGEQF TRBV7-9
ASSRTRDYNEQF TRBV11-1
ASSEILAGGKNEQF TRBV5-8
ASSPQGGRLVSYEQY TRBV7-3
ASSPSPGEPGGGEQF TRBV7-7
ASSVDGTSSYEQY TRBV5-5
ASSLQGSSSEQY TRBV7-3
ASSLRLAGGLNTDTQY TRBV5-1
ASRGDREASEDT TRBV25-1
ASSLLGVEGETQY TRBV7-2
ASTFGDRSTGELF TRBV19
ASSMASGRGYEQY TRBV19
ASSLVSYTDTQY TRBV5-8
ASSYGSQQSTQY TRBV6-5
ASSSPGPSHGELF TRBV6-5
ARGTNYLDTQY TRBV5-3
ASSLEVGGPETQY TRBV5-1
ASTSTGTLNTEAF TRBV11-2
ASSLEAGLRAGELF TRBV27
ASSLQSYEQY TRBV6-5